This TCR beta chain was identified during a study of cytomegalovirus exposure and HLA in healthy donors. Study details: Across a few hundred genotyped donors, about 86% landed in the Caucasian-associated ancestry cluster.

This clone has just one count. The PCR employed 60 Vbeta primers together with 13 Jbeta primers. Here immunoSEQ multiplex PCR was the method, and the copy in TCRdb shows in-frame clones only, minus some. In the table there are 100,000 or so clones, more than 75% of which are singletons. Germline V lookup: CDR1 MNHEY, CDR2 SVGAGI. The CDR3 spans 16 residues. The ends were cut back, 4 bases at V and 0 bases at J, with 13 bases in the middle. The source of this sequence is a woman aged 45-65 years in good health and CMV-seropositive. Material for sequencing was PBMCs. This chain joins TRBV6-5 and TRBJ1-3; D is possibly TRBD1 (5 bases). Here the CDR3 reads CASSSGSGYSGNTIYF. The CDR3, as DNA: TGTGCCAGCAGTTCAGGGTCCGGGTACTCTGGAAACACCATATATTTT.